These 25 T cell receptor beta chains originate from one sample sequenced in a study of blood T cell repertoires in COVID-19 (dated by TCRdb to about 2020). Library prep was done by the immunoSEQ multiplex PCR assay. Drawn from immuneACCESS, this table holds only the in-frame rearrangements with V and J called that TCRdb kept. Clones are partly lost; checked studies trace under half to an unresolved V gene and leave the rest unexplained. The sample table records approximately 210,000 clones; about 91% of these occur just once. The ten largest clones take up about 5% of the sample. Material: peripheral blood. All receptors come from a woman between 40 and 50 years old with acute or convalescent COVID-19.

The rearrangement joins TRBV29-1 to TRBJ1-2; 10 nucleotides line up with TRBD1. The CDR3 covers 13 residues. The germline CDR1 and CDR2 sequences are SQVTM and ANQGSEA. V shed 7 bases and J 4 bases; nucleotides not matched to a gene: 6. The DNA of the CDR3 is TGCAGCGACCGGGACAGGGGAGGCTATGGCTACACCTTC. Protein product: CSDRDRGGYGYTF.

This clone occurred a few times. CDR3: CASSYYSLRGNQANYGYTF. CDR3 DNA sequence: TGCGCCAGCAGCTATTACTCCCTCCGGGGAAACCAAGCTAACTATGGCTACACCTTC. This chain connects TRBV5-1 to TRBJ1-2, with D uncertain. Germline-derived CDR1 and CDR2 are SGHRS and YFSETQ. The CDR3 is 19 amino acids. V was shortened by 3 bases and J by 0 bases, with 24 bases between the two germline ends.

This chain uses TRBV29-1 with TRBJ2-3; TRBD1 aligns across 9 bases. This CDR3 is 19 amino acids long. CDR1 and CDR2 (germline): SQVTM, ANQGSEA. V lost 4 bases and J lost 0; bases outside the gene matches: 17. Here the CDR3 DNA reads TGCAGCGTTGTTCGACTCATCTCCGGGACAGGGCTAAGCACAGATACGCAGTATTTT. Its protein product is CSVVRLISGTGLSTDTQYF.

The genes are TRBV29-1 and TRBJ1-4; D is uncertain. CDR1 and CDR2 (germline): SQVTM, ANQGSEA. Trimming took off 8 bases at V and 3 bases at J, with 10 bases between the two ends. The CDR3 is 12 residues long. CDR3 protein: CSIGGANEKLFF. The CDR3 nucleotides are TGCAGCATTGGAGGCGCTAATGAAAAACTGTTTTTT.

This sequence joins TRBV27 and TRBJ2-1, with D perhaps matching TRBD1 (5 bases). The CDR3 is 13 residues long. Looked up from germline, CDR1 is MNHEY and CDR2 is SMNVEV (reference sequence). The V end lost 2 bases, the J end lost 5 bases, and 7 bases lay between the germline ends. CDR3 in DNA: TGTGCCAGCAGTTTAGGGGCCGACAATGAGCAGTTCTTC. It specifies CASSLGADNEQFF.

This chain connects TRBV3-1 (or the pseudogene TRBV3-2) to TRBJ1-6; 7 bases align to TRBD1. In germline, CDR1 is LGHDT, CDR2 YNNKEL (reference sequence). CDR3 length: 16 amino acids. Trimming cost V 1 base and J 6 bases; bases outside gene matches: 6. CDR3 protein: CASSQGQGGTNSPLHF. Here the CDR3 DNA reads TGTGCCAGCAGCCAAGGACAGGGCGGAACTAATTCACCCCTCCACTTT.

In DNA, the CDR3 is TGCGCCAGCAGCCCCGGGTTATGGGGAGACCAAGAGACCCAGTACTTC. Its protein product is CASSPGLWGDQETQYF. The genes are TRBV5-1 and TRBJ2-5; D is possibly TRBD2 (5 bases). The CDR3 has 16 amino acids. Deletions cut 4 bases from V and 0 bases from J, with 16 bases between. Germline loops: CDR1 SGHRS, CDR2 YFSETQ.

This clone was seen once. The V and J genes are TRBV5-4 and TRBJ1-2; no definite D call. Germline-derived CDR1 and CDR2 are SGHNT and YYREEE (reference sequence). The length of the CDR3 is 16 residues. The V gene lost 1 base and the J gene lost 6 bases, with 19 bases spanning the gap. Here the CDR3 DNA reads TGTGCCAGCAGCTTGCCCGGGAACTCCTATCGGGATGGCTACACCTTC. Translating gives CASSLPGNSYRDGYTF. Looking up the rest from reference TRBV5-4 and TRBJ1-2 gives the full variable domain: ETGVTQSPTHLIKTRGQQVTLRCSSQSGHNTVSWYQQALGQGPQFIFQYYREEENGRGNFPPRFSGLQFPNYSSELNVNALELDDSALYLCASSLPGNSYRDGYTFGSGTRLTVV.

In its sample, this clone was seen a few times. The chain joins TRBV3-1 (or the pseudogene TRBV3-2) to TRBJ2-3; D unresolved. There are 15 residues in the CDR3. Trimming left V 2 bases short and J 3 bases short, with 12 bases between. The V gene's germline CDR1 is LGHDT and CDR2 YNNKEL (reference sequence). Here the CDR3 DNA reads TGTGCCAGCAGCCAAAGGCTAGAGGTTACAGATACGCAGTATTTT. Translation gives CASSQRLEVTDTQYF.

The chain uses TRBV6-5 and TRBJ2-7; 13 nucleotides align to TRBD2. Germline CDR1 MNHEY, CDR2 SVGAGI. The J segment lost 7 bases and the V segment lost 6 bases, leaving 0 bases of the junction unmatched. The CDR3 loop spans 12 amino acids. The CDR3 spells CASRGLAGEQYV. The CDR3 DNA reads TGTGCCAGCAGGGGACTAGCGGGGGAGCAGTACGTC.

As to this clone: The sample carries other DNA sequences with the same CDR3. CDR3 protein: CASSLGTGNEKLFF. CDR3 coding DNA: TGCGCCAGCAGCTTGGGGACAGGGAATGAAAAACTGTTTTTT. This chain links TRBV5-1 with TRBJ1-4, with 8 bases fitting TRBD1. The CDR3 spans 14 residues. The V gene end was trimmed by 0 bases and the J gene end by 5 bases; junction bases not matched to a gene: 0. From germline, CDR1 is SGHRS and CDR2 YFSETQ. The full variable domain, its missing parts supplied by reference TRBV5-1 and TRBJ1-4, is KAGVTQTPRYLIKTRGQQVTLSCSPISGHRSVSWYQQTPGQGLQFLFEYFSETQRNKGNFPGRFSGRQFSNSRSEMNVSTLELGDSALYLCASSLGTGNEKLFFGSGTQLSVL.

The chain joins TRBV19 to TRBJ1-5, with no clear D. Germline V lookup: CDR1 LNHDA, CDR2 SQIVND (reference sequence). V was cut by 6 bases and J by 11 bases, with 14 bases left in between. The length of the CDR3 is 12 residues. CDR3 nucleotide sequence: TGTGCCAGTAGCCCCGGGGTCGCGACCCAGCATTTT. It specifies CASSPGVATQHF.

The genes are TRBV24-1 and TRBJ2-5, with TRBD1 identical over 11 bases. Germline V gene data show CDR1 as KGHDR and CDR2 as SFDVKD. Unmatched junction bases numbered 5, after V lost 7 bases and J lost 5 bases. The CDR3 totals 14 residues. CDR3 sequence (DNA): TGTGCCACCAGAGGGACAGGGGGAAAGGAGACCCAGTACTTC. The encoded protein is CATRGTGGKETQYF.

The V and J genes are TRBV24-1 and TRBJ2-6, with 12 bases matching TRBD1. Germline values: CDR1 KGHDR, CDR2 SFDVKD. This CDR3 is 20 amino acids long. The J segment lost 2 bases and the V segment lost 3 bases, leaving 10 bases of the junction unmatched. The CDR3 DNA reads TGTGCCACCAGTGATCCGCTACCGGGACAGGGGGCCCCTGGGGCCAACGTCCTGACTTTC. Amino acids: CATSDPLPGQGAPGANVLTF.

The CDR3 DNA follows: TGTGCCAGCGGGGCCGGGACATTACTCGGAAAACTGTTTTTT. It is translated as CASGAGTLLGKLFF. V is TRBV7-8 and J is TRBJ1-4, with D perhaps matching TRBD1 (6 bases). V dropped 8 bases and J dropped 10 bases, with 20 bases sitting between them. Germline CDR1 SGHVS, CDR2 FQNEAQ. CDR3 size: 14 residues.

The chain carries TRBV5-6 and TRBJ2-7; TRBD2 matches at 7 bases. V lost 5 bases and J lost 2; bases outside the gene matches: 7. Germline V gene data show CDR1 as SGHDT and CDR2 as YYEEEE. The CDR3 is 14 amino acids. The DNA of the CDR3 is TGTGCCAGCAGTTGGGGGACTACGGCCTACGAGCAGTACGTC. The encoded protein is CASSWGTTAYEQYV.

CDR3 protein: CATSDNDIGLPGETQYF. CDR3 nucleotide sequence: TGTGCCACCAGTGACAACGACATCGGTCTGCCTGGGGAGACCCAGTACTTC. The V call is TRBV24-1, the J call TRBJ2-5; D uncertain. Germline CDR1 reads KGHDR; CDR2 reads SFDVKD. Trimming removed 4 bases at V and 5 bases at J, with 22 bases between. The CDR3 is 17 residues long.

V is TRBV19 and J is TRBJ2-4, with D possibly matching TRBD2 (5 bases). Trimming shortened V by 10 bases and J by 0 bases, and 10 bases separated the two germline ends. The V gene's germline CDR1 is LNHDA and CDR2 SQIVND (reference sequence). This CDR3 comprises 13 residues. The CDR3: CATRGLAKNIQYF. CDR3 bases: TGTGCCACTCGAGGGTTAGCCAAAAACATTCAGTACTTC.

The chain couples TRBV3-1 (or the pseudogene TRBV3-2) to TRBJ2-5; D gene uncertain. Deletions cut 0 bases from V and 10 bases from J, with 9 bases between. The germline V gene has CDR1 LGHDT and CDR2 YNNKEL (reference sequence). This CDR3 is built from 12 residues. CDR3 sequence: CASSQDWRYQYF. The CDR3 DNA reads as TGTGCCAGCAGCCAAGATTGGAGATACCAGTACTTC.

The CDR3 is CASSQGGSAFF. CDR3 DNA sequence: TGTGCCAGCAGCCAGGGAGGGTCGGCTTTCTTT. The V and J genes are TRBV14 and TRBJ1-1; D is ambiguous. Germline V gene data show CDR1 as SGHDN and CDR2 as FVKESK. Between the trimmed V and J ends, which lost 3 bases and 11 bases, there was a span of 10 bases. This CDR3 spans 11 amino acids.

This clone was detected once. The rearrangement joins TRBV30 to TRBJ1-2, with 8 bases lining up with TRBD1. This CDR3 region has 13 residues. The germline gives CDR1 GTSNPN, CDR2 SVGIG (reference sequence). V lost 4 bases and J lost 4; bases outside the gene matches: 5. The CDR3 is CAWTRDRFYGYTF. The CDR3 coding sequence is TGTGCCTGGACGAGGGACAGGTTCTATGGCTACACCTTC.

The chain combines TRBV3-1 (or the pseudogene TRBV3-2) with TRBJ2-2, with TRBD1 matching over 9 bases. V shed 5 bases, J shed 4 bases, and the junction held 2 bases outside the gene matches. The CDR3 sequence is 14 residues long. Per the germline V gene, CDR1 is LGHDT and CDR2 is YNNKEL (reference sequence). The CDR3 DNA is TGTGCCAGCAGCTGGGACAGGGCCACCGGGGAGCTGTTTTTT. Amino acids: CASSWDRATGELFF.

V gene TRBV9 combines with J gene TRBJ1-2, with D perhaps matching TRBD1 (5 bases). The V gene lost 0 bases and the J gene lost 4 bases, with 19 bases spanning the gap. The germline CDR1 and CDR2 sequences are SGDLS and YYNGEE. The CDR3 is 17 residues long. The CDR3 bases are TGTGCCAGCAGCGTAGGGACAACCTCTGCAGGGTCCTATGGCTACACCTTC. Amino acids: CASSVGTTSAGSYGYTF. The full variable domain, completed using reference TRBV9 and TRBJ1-2, is DSGVTQTPKHLITATGQRVTLRCSPRSGDLSVYWYQQSLDQGLQFLIQYYNGEERAKGNILERFSAQQFPDLHSELNLSSLELGDSALYFCASSVGTTSAGSYGYTFGSGTRLTVV.

The chain uses TRBV29-1 and TRBJ1-2; 8 bases agree with TRBD1. Trimming cost V 6 bases and J 3 bases; bases outside gene matches: 0. The germline V gene has CDR1 SQVTM and CDR2 ANQGSEA. The length of the CDR3 is 11 residues. As DNA, the CDR3 is TGCAGCGTGACAGGGGACTATGGCTACACCTTC. Its protein is CSVTGDYGYTF.

The V call is TRBV5-1, the J call TRBJ2-2, with 10 bases lining up with TRBD1. The CDR3 spans 14 residues. Germline assignment: CDR1 SGHRS and CDR2 YFSETQ. The V and J ends lost 3 bases and 4 bases, in that order; junction bases with no gene match: 0. The DNA for the CDR3 is TGCGCCAGCAGCTGGACAGGGGGCACCGGGGAGCTGTTTTTT. It specifies CASSWTGGTGELFF. Based on the CDR3 plus reference TRBV5-1 and TRBJ2-2, the full variable domain is KAGVTQTPRYLIKTRGQQVTLSCSPISGHRSVSWYQQTPGQGLQFLFEYFSETQRNKGNFPGRFSGRQFSNSRSEMNVSTLELGDSALYLCASSWTGGTGELFFGEGSRLTVL.